This T cell receptor beta chain is from a study of cytomegalovirus exposure and HLA in healthy donors. Findings and caveats of the study: It is likely that the observed cluster of highly shared sequence variants was a sequencing artifact. TCR sequences were mostly rare, though some public TCRs occurred in many donors. As a later analysis revealed, most CMV-associated TCR beta chains appeared HLA-restricted. Association with HLA alleles at 0.05 false discovery rate was found for 15,000 to 20,000 TCR beta sequences in a later analysis.

As for this clone: Its antigen is unknown.

V lost 0 bases to trimming and J lost 7 bases, with 7 bases between them. Germline CDR1 is GTSNPN and CDR2 is SVGIG (reference sequence). This CDR3 spans 11 amino acids. The study ran its PCR with 60 Vbeta and 13 Jbeta primers. The protocol was immunoSEQ multiplex PCR, while the TCRdb copy is restricted to in-frame clones and leaves out a portion. The table includes 150,000 to 200,000 clones, 80% to 85% detected once. The clonotype originates from a woman aged 25-40 years in good health and CMV-seronegative. The material sequenced was PBMCs. The chain recombines TRBV30 with TRBJ2-7, with D hard to call. For the CDR3, the DNA is TGTGCCTGGAGTGTAATGCGGGAGCAGTACTTC. Translation: CAWSVMREQYF.